These 25 T cell receptor beta chains share one sample of origin, sequenced in a study of shared clonotypes between healthy human individuals. Only in-frame clones appear in the TCRdb table, and some are missing; sequencing was by immunoSEQ multiplex PCR. The table includes roughly 500,000 clones, about 96% detected once. Specimen: naive CD4+ T cells sorted from blood. The subset denotes: CD45RA+ positively selected. The receptors here all came from a woman in her 30s in good health.

CDR3 nucleotide sequence: TGTGCCAGCAGCCTCTGGGGACAGTTCTACGAGCAGTACTTC. This gives the protein CASSLWGQFYEQYF. The V and J genes are TRBV13 and TRBJ2-7, with TRBD1 identical over 7 bases. The germline gives CDR1 PRHDT, CDR2 FYEKMQ (reference sequence). After removal of 5 bases from V and 3 bases from J, the junction contained 7 bases not matched to a gene. The length of the CDR3 is 14 residues.

The chain is built from TRBV11-2 and TRBJ2-1; maybe TRBD1 (6 bases). V was pared by 5 bases and J by 0 bases, with 11 bases between. This CDR3 is built from 15 residues. Per the germline V gene, CDR1 is SGHAT and CDR2 is FQNNGV. The CDR3 DNA sequence: TGTGCCAGCAGCCATGGGACACACTCCTACAATGAGCAGTTCTTC. It yields the protein CASSHGTHSYNEQFF.

Details on this clone: At the DNA level, this CDR3 is encoded by other sequences in the same sample as well. V and J are TRBV5-1 and TRBJ1-5, with D tentatively TRBD1 (5 bases). This CDR3 has 15 amino acids. V gave up 0 bases and J gave up 1 base, with 8 bases separating them. Germline V gene data show CDR1 as SGHRS and CDR2 as YFSETQ. The CDR3 DNA reads as TGCGCCAGCAGCTTGGAGGGACTGAGCAATCAGCCCCAGCATTTT. Amino acid sequence: CASSLEGLSNQPQHF.

The rearrangement joins TRBV11-2 to TRBJ1-6; D perhaps matches TRBD1 (6 bases). The CDR3 has 15 residues. Trimming took off 9 bases at V and 10 bases at J, with 22 bases between the two ends. Germline values: CDR1 SGHAT, CDR2 FQNNGV. The CDR3 region has the DNA TGTGCCAGTAAAAAGGTACAGGGTATTCGGTCACCCCTCCACTTT. It encodes CASKKVQGIRSPLHF.

This rearrangement joins TRBV28 to TRBJ1-2; no definite D call. Germline values: CDR1 MDHEN, CDR2 SYDVKM. The CDR3 loop spans 13 amino acids. V lost 6 bases and J 2 bases, leaving 10 bases between the germline ends. The CDR3 nucleotides are TGTGCCAGCAGCCTGACCAGCAACTATGGCTACACCTTC. This codes for CASSLTSNYGYTF.

This chain uses TRBV7-9 with TRBJ2-3; the match to TRBD2 covers 8 bases. CDR3 size: 15 residues. CDR1 is SEHNR and CDR2 is FQNEAQ in the germline V gene (reference sequence). Trimming took 5 bases from V and 3 from J; bases not matched to a gene: 7. CDR3 nucleotides: TGTGCCAGCAGCCCCGGGGGGGTGGAGACAGATACGCAGTATTTT. Protein product: CASSPGGVETDTQYF.

This chain connects TRBV29-1 to TRBJ1-2; possibly TRBD1 for D (6 bases). Trimming left V 4 bases short and J 5 bases short, with 17 bases between. The CDR3 spans 14 residues. Germline V gene sequence: CDR1 SQVTM, CDR2 ANQGSEA. CDR3 bases: TGCAGCGTTGCCCGAGCTACAAGGGGGTATGGCTACACCTTC. This codes for CSVARATRGYGYTF.

V gene TRBV5-1 combines with J gene TRBJ1-2, with TRBD1 matching 10 bases. This CDR3 has 15 amino acids. V gave up 3 bases and J gave up 4 bases; unmatched junction bases: 6. Germline V gene sequence: CDR1 SGHRS, CDR2 YFSETQ. CDR3 in DNA: TGCGCCAGCAGCTGGGACAGGGGATTCTCCTATGGCTACACCTTC. It is translated as CASSWDRGFSYGYTF.

The CDR3 spells CASRPGQGARQPQHF. The CDR3 DNA reads TGTGCCAGCAGACCCGGACAGGGGGCGAGGCAGCCCCAGCATTTT. J is TRBJ1-5 and V is TRBV6-5; 11 nucleotides line up with TRBD1. The germline V gene has CDR1 MNHEY and CDR2 SVGAGI. This CDR3 spans 15 amino acids. V dropped 6 bases and J dropped 7; count of bases not matched to a gene: 8.

The V call is TRBV14, the J call TRBJ1-4; a weak D match, TRBD1 (5 bases). Germline CDR1 SGHDN, CDR2 FVKESK. CDR3 length: 12 amino acids. Trimming removed 11 bases from V and 8 bases from J, with 15 bases in between. The CDR3: CASFGGEEKLFF. The CDR3, as DNA: TGTGCCTCCTTCGGGGGGGAGGAAAAACTGTTTTTT.

The chain is built from TRBV27 and TRBJ2-7, with D perhaps matching TRBD1 (6 bases). CDR1 is MNHEY, CDR2 SMNVEV, per germline (reference sequence). There are 12 residues in the CDR3. The V end was cut by 6 bases, the J end by 3 bases, with 9 bases between. CDR3 in DNA: TGTGCCAGCAGCCGCAGGGGCTACGAGCAGTACTTC. It specifies CASSRRGYEQYF.

The chain employs TRBV1 and TRBJ1-2; TRBD1 is taken as the D call from the table, unchecked against the DNA. TRBV1 is a listed pseudogene. This CDR3 comprises 15 residues. This chain's CDR3 is CTSSQGGTINYGYTF. The CDR3 nucleotides read TGCACCAGCAGCCAAGGGGGGACAATTAACTATGGCTACACCTTC.

The CDR3 protein is CASSSGLAVGGETQYF. The CDR3 coding sequence is TGCGCCAGCAGCTCCGGACTAGCGGTTGGGGGGGAGACCCAGTACTTC. This chain uses TRBV5-1 with TRBJ2-5, with TRBD2 matching 10 bases. Germline CDR1 and CDR2: SGHRS and YFSETQ. V lost 3 bases to trimming and J lost 5 bases; unmatched junction nucleotides: 10. CDR3 length equals 16 residues.

The CDR3 bases are TGTGCCAGCAGTGTTAACCCGGGACTAGCGATGTCAGATACGCAGTATTTT. Translating it yields CASSVNPGLAMSDTQYF. The rearrangement uses TRBV6-1 and TRBJ2-3; TRBD2 aligns across 10 bases. CDR1 MNHNS and CDR2 SASEGT come from the germline V gene. The CDR3 length is 17 residues. Trimming cost V 4 bases and J 4 bases; bases outside gene matches: 11.

The V gene is TRBV2, the J gene TRBJ1-2; D not certain. The CDR3 is 13 amino acids. CDR1 and CDR2 (germline): SNHLY, FYNNEI. V dropped 6 bases and J dropped 6 bases, with 14 bases sitting between them. The CDR3 DNA reads TGTGCCAGCAGACTGACTGGGGTAAATGGCTACACCTTC. It encodes CASRLTGVNGYTF.

The chain uses TRBV2 and TRBJ1-2, with 7 bases lining up with TRBD1. The V gene end was trimmed by 5 bases and the J gene end by 4 bases; junction bases not matched to a gene: 4. The CDR3 consists of 13 residues. The germline V gene encodes CDR1 SNHLY and CDR2 FYNNEI. Here the CDR3 reads CASSQGEGYGYTF. CDR3 bases: TGTGCCAGCAGTCAGGGGGAAGGCTATGGCTACACCTTC.

The rearrangement uses TRBV28 and TRBJ1-4; D uncertain. Trimming removed 2 bases from V and 7 bases from J, with 14 bases in between. This CDR3 has 15 amino acids. Germline CDR1 is MDHEN and CDR2 is SYDVKM. CDR3 bases: TGTGCCAGCAGTTTAAGGACGGACTACTTTGAAAAACTGTTTTTT. This gives the protein CASSLRTDYFEKLFF.

The rearrangement joins TRBV19 to TRBJ1-1; D is undetermined. Germline CDR1 reads LNHDA; CDR2 reads SQIVND (reference sequence). CDR3 length equals 14 residues. Trimming stripped 4 bases from V and 1 base from J, with 10 bases between. The chain's CDR3 is CASSTDTSNTEAFF. CDR3 nucleotide sequence: TGTGCCAGTAGTACTGACACCTCGAACACTGAAGCTTTCTTT.

The chain carries TRBV28 and TRBJ2-7, with 12 bases lining up with TRBD2. This CDR3 is built from 17 residues. Unmatched junction bases numbered 8, after V lost 3 bases and J lost 2 bases. Looked up from germline, CDR1 is MDHEN and CDR2 is SYDVKM. CDR3 region: CASSFPRTSGDPYEQYF. CDR3 in DNA: TGTGCCAGCAGTTTCCCTCGGACTAGCGGGGATCCCTACGAGCAGTACTTC.

The V call is TRBV7-3, the J call TRBJ2-2; 7 nucleotides line up with TRBD1. The germline gives CDR1 SGHTA, CDR2 FQGTGA. The CDR3 has 14 residues. V gave up 2 bases and J gave up 3 bases; unmatched junction bases: 0. CDR3 DNA: TGTGCCAGCAGCTTAGGACAGGACACCGGGGAGCTGTTTTTT. Translating it yields CASSLGQDTGELFF.

CDR3 sequence reads: CASSLDGLYGYTF. DNA for the CDR3: TGTGCCAGCAGCTTGGATGGGTTGTATGGCTACACCTTC. This chain connects TRBV5-4 to TRBJ1-2; no clear D. V was cut by 0 bases and J by 5 bases, with 8 bases left in between. CDR1 is SGHNT, CDR2 YYREEE, per germline (reference sequence). The CDR3 has 13 amino acids.

This chain connects TRBV14 to TRBJ2-1, with 7 bases matching TRBD1. Germline V gene data show CDR1 as SGHDN and CDR2 as FVKESK. V shed 1 base and J 0 bases; nucleotides not matched to a gene: 3. CDR3 size: 16 residues. Here the CDR3 reads CASSQGQGSSYNEQFF. The CDR3 DNA reads as TGTGCCAGCAGCCAAGGACAGGGTAGCTCCTACAATGAGCAGTTCTTC.

The V and J genes are TRBV27 and TRBJ2-7; D call uncertain. The CDR3 runs 17 residues. V was trimmed by 2 bases and J by 0 bases, leaving 17 bases between them. Germline CDR1 and CDR2: MNHEY and SMNVEV (reference sequence). CDR3 nucleotides: TGTGCCAGCAGTTTACGTCCTTCTATGGCGACCTCCTACGAGCAGTACTTC. Protein product: CASSLRPSMATSYEQYF.

This sequence joins TRBV19 and TRBJ2-7; the D gene is possibly TRBD2 (6 bases). V lost 5 bases to trimming and J lost 5 bases, with 19 bases between them. Germline V gene sequence: CDR1 LNHDA, CDR2 SQIVND (reference sequence). This CDR3 has 15 amino acids. DNA of the CDR3: TGTGCCAGTAGTTACTACCAGACTAGTCCCGACGAGCAGTACTTC. The encoded protein is CASSYYQTSPDEQYF.

V usage is TRBV7-3 and J usage is TRBJ2-3; 10 bases line up with TRBD2. After removal of 5 bases from V and 5 bases from J, the junction contained 7 bases not matched to a gene. The CDR3 is made up of 15 amino acids. Germline CDR1 and CDR2: SGHTA and FQGTGA. DNA for the CDR3: TGTGCCAGCAGCCCCACTAGCGGGATAAGAGATACGCAGTATTTT. This translates into CASSPTSGIRDTQYF. Combining the CDR3 with reference TRBV7-3 and TRBJ2-3 gives the whole variable domain GAGVSQTPSNKVTEKGKYVELRCDPISGHTALYWYRQSLGQGPEFLIYFQGTGAADDSGLPNDRFFAVRPEGSVSTLKIQRTERGDSAVYLCASSPTSGIRDTQYFGPGTRLTVL.